Shown below are 9 T cell receptor beta chains from a single sample sequenced in a study of cytomegalovirus exposure and HLA in healthy donors. Method: immunoSEQ multiplex PCR; TCRdb's copy keeps in-frame clones and lacks some. The table has 100,000 to 150,000 clones, around nine tenths seen once. Sequenced input: PBMCs. Every receptor here comes from a man aged 25-40 years in good health and CMV-seronegative.

The chain couples TRBV4-1 to TRBJ2-7, with 8 positions matching TRBD2. Looked up from germline, CDR1 is MGHRA and CDR2 is YSYEKL. The CDR3 runs 17 residues. V lost 1 base to trimming and J lost 1 base; unmatched junction nucleotides: 9. In DNA form, the CDR3 reads TGCGCCAGCAGCCAAGGCTTAGCGGGATTAACTTCCTACGAGCAGTACTTC. Translated, it gives CASSQGLAGLTSYEQYF.

The V and J genes are TRBV6-6 and TRBJ1-1; the D is unclear. Trimming pared 6 bases from V and 0 bases from J, leaving 14 bases between. Germline values: CDR1 MNHNY, CDR2 SVGAGI (reference sequence). This CDR3 contains 15 residues. Here the CDR3 reads CASSPVPGMNTEAFF. The DNA of the CDR3 is TGTGCCAGCAGCCCAGTCCCGGGAATGAACACTGAAGCTTTCTTT.

Turning to this clone: The same CDR3 also results from other DNA sequences found in this sample. The rearrangement uses TRBV9 and TRBJ2-2; 10 bases line up with TRBD1. The CDR3 has 17 amino acids. With 3 bases clipped from V and 0 bases from J, the junction kept 5 bases outside the gene matches. Germline assignment: CDR1 SGDLS and CDR2 YYNGEE. This CDR3 is CASSEGTGAANTGELFF. The CDR3 DNA is TGTGCCAGCAGCGAGGGGACAGGGGCCGCGAACACCGGGGAGCTGTTTTTT.

The chain carries TRBV6-6 and TRBJ2-5; D unresolved. Per germline, CDR1 MNHNY and CDR2 SVGAGI (reference sequence). The CDR3 sequence is 15 residues long. Trimming removed 4 bases from V and 6 bases from J, with 18 bases in between. CDR3 DNA sequence: TGTGCCAGCAGTTCCGCTCCCTCTGCTGGGCAGACCCAGTACTTC. It yields the protein CASSSAPSAGQTQYF.

V is TRBV19 and J is TRBJ2-7, with a tentative D call TRBD2 (6 bases). Germline-derived CDR1 and CDR2 are LNHDA and SQIVND (reference sequence). V lost 6 bases to trimming and J lost 4 bases, with 16 bases between them. This CDR3 spans 14 amino acids. The DNA for the CDR3 is TGTGCCAGTAGCCTATACGGAGGGATGTACGAGCAGTACTTC. This translates into CASSLYGGMYEQYF.

The chain couples TRBV9 to TRBJ1-2; D is ambiguous. CDR3 length equals 14 residues. Trimming removed 0 bases at V and 2 bases at J, with 8 bases between. Germline V gene sequence: CDR1 SGDLS, CDR2 YYNGEE. The CDR3 DNA is TGTGCCAGCAGCGTAGGGGCAGACAACTATGGCTACACCTTC. Amino acid sequence: CASSVGADNYGYTF.

The chain carries TRBV19 and TRBJ2-7; 7 nucleotides align to TRBD1. The germline V gene has CDR1 LNHDA and CDR2 SQIVND (reference sequence). V lost 4 bases, J lost 3 bases, and 9 bases stayed unmatched. The CDR3 covers 15 residues. This CDR3 is CASSTYKGQLYEQYF. CDR3 in DNA: TGTGCCAGTAGTACCTACAAGGGACAGCTCTACGAGCAGTACTTC.

The chain carries TRBV7-2 and TRBJ1-5; TRBD1 matches at 7 bases. CDR3 length: 14 residues. Germline CDR1 reads SGHTA; CDR2 reads FQGNSA. V lost 5 bases and J lost 3; bases outside the gene matches: 4. The CDR3: CASSQTGVNQPQHF. CDR3 nucleotide sequence: TGTGCCAGCAGCCAAACAGGGGTCAATCAGCCCCAGCATTTT.

The genes are TRBV6-1 and TRBJ1-1, with D possibly matching TRBD1 (6 bases). The CDR3 runs 14 residues. Germline V gene lookup returns CDR1 MNHNS and CDR2 SASEGT. V dropped 5 bases and J dropped 5 bases, with 15 bases sitting between them. CDR3 loop: CASSFDRTQTEAFF. The CDR3 nucleotides are TGTGCCAGCAGTTTTGACAGGACGCAAACTGAAGCTTTCTTT.